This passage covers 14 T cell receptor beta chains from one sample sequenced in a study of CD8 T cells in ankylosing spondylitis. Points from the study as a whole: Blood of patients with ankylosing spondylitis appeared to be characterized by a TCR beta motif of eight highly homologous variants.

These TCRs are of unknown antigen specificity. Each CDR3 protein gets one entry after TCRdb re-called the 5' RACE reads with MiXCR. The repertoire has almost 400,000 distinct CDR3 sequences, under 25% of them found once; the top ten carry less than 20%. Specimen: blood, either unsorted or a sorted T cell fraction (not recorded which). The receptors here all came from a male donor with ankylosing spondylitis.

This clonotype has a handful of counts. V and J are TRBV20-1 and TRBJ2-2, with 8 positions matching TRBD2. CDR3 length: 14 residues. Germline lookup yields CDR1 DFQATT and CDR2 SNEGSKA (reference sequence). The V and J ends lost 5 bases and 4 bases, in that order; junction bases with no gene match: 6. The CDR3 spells CSADPGLGTGELFF. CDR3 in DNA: TGCAGTGCTGACCCGGGACTAGGCACCGGGGAGCTGTTTTTT.

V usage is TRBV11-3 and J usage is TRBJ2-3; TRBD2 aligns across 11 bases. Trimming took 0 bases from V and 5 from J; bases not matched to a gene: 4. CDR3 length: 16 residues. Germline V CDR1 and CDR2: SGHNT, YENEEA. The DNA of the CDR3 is TGTGCCAGCAGCTTAGAACTAGCGGGAGTCAAAGATACGCAGTATTTT. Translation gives CASSLELAGVKDTQYF.

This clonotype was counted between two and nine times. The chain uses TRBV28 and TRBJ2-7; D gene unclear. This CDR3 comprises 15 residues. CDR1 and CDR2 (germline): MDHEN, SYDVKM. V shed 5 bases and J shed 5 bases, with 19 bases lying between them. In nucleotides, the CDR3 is TGTGCCAGCAGTACATACTCCCCCAGTACCCACGAGCAGTACTTC. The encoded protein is CASSTYSPSTHEQYF.

This CDR3 reads CASTLSGRAGYNEQFF. DNA for the CDR3: TGTGCCAGCACCCTTAGCGGGAGGGCCGGCTACAATGAGCAGTTCTTC. The rearrangement joins TRBV7-3 to TRBJ2-1, with 11 bases fitting TRBD2. CDR3 length: 16 residues. Germline V gene sequence: CDR1 SGHTA, CDR2 FQGTGA. V lost 7 bases and J lost 3; bases outside the gene matches: 8.

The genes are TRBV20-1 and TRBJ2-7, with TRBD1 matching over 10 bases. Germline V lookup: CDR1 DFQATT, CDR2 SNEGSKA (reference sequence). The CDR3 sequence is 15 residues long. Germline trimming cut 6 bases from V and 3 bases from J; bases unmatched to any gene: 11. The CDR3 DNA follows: TGCAGTGCCCGACCCTGGGACAGGGGTTTCTACGAGCAGTACTTC. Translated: CSARPWDRGFYEQYF.

The CDR3 reads CASSLERFSYNEQFF. The CDR3 coding sequence is TGCGCCAGCAGCTTGGAGCGTTTCTCCTACAATGAGCAGTTCTTC. The chain is built from TRBV5-1 and TRBJ2-1; D gene unclear. Germline V gives CDR1 SGHRS, CDR2 YFSETQ. Trimming removed 0 bases at V and 0 bases at J, with 7 bases between. The CDR3 length is 15 residues.

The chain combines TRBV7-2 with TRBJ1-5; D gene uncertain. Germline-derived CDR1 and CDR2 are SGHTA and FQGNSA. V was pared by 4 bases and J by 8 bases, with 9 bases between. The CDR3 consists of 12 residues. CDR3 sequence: CASSSPREPQHF. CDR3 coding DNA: TGTGCCAGCAGCTCCCCGCGCGAGCCCCAGCATTTT.

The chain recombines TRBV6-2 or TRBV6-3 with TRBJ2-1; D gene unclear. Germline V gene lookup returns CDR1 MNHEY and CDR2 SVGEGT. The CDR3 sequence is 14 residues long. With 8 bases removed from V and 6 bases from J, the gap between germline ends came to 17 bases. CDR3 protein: CASSPSGPSNEQFF. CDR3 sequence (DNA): TGTGCCAGCTCCCCGTCGGGTCCATCCAATGAGCAGTTCTTC.

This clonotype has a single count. As DNA, the CDR3 is TGTGCCAGCAATCGGGACAGTAGCACAGATACGCAGTATTTT. This translates into CASNRDSSTDTQYF. The V and J genes are TRBV2 and TRBJ2-3, with 7 positions matching TRBD1. The trim removed 7 bases at V and 0 bases at J, leaving 4 bases unmatched. CDR3 length: 14 residues. Germline values: CDR1 SNHLY, CDR2 FYNNEI.

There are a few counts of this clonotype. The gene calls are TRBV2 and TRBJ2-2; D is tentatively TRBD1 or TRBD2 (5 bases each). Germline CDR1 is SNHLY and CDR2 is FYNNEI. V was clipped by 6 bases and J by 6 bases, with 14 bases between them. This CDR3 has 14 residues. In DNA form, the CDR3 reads TGTGCCAGCAGCGGGACCTTGACGGCCGGGGAGCTGTTTTTT. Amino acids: CASSGTLTAGELFF.

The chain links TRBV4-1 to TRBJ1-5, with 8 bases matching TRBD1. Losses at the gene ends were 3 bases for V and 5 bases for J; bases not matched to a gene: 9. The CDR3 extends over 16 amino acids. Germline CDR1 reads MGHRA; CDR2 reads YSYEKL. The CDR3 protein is CASSHLFGQGDQPQHF. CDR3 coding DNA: TGCGCCAGCAGCCATCTCTTCGGACAGGGTGATCAGCCCCAGCATTTT.

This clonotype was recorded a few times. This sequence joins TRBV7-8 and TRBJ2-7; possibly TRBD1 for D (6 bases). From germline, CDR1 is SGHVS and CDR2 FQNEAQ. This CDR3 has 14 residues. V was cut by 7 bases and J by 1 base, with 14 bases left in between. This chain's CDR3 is CASTIRTDSYEQYF. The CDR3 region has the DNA TGTGCCAGCACCATAAGGACAGATTCCTACGAGCAGTACTTC.

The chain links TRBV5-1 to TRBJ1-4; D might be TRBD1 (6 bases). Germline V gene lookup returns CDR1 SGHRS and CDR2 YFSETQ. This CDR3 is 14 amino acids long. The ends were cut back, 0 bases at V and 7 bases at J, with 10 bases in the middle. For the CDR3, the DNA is TGCGCCAGCAGCTTGGACAGGGTTGGTGAAAAACTGTTTTTT. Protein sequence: CASSLDRVGEKLFF. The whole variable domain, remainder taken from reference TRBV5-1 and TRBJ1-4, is KAGVTQTPRYLIKTRGQQVTLSCSPISGHRSVSWYQQTPGQGLQFLFEYFSETQRNKGNFPGRFSGRQFSNSRSEMNVSTLELGDSALYLCASSLDRVGEKLFFGSGTQLSVL.

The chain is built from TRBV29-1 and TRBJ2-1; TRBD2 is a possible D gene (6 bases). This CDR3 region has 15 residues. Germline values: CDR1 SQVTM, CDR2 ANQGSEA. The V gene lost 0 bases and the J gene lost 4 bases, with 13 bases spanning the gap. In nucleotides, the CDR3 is TGCAGCGTTGAAGAGAGGCCAGGGACTTACAATGAGCAGTTCTTC. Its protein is CSVEERPGTYNEQFF.